Listed here are 10 T cell receptor beta chains from one sample, sequenced in a study of post-analysis software for immune sequencing data (dated by TCRdb to between 2014 and 2016). Here is what the overall study found, with its caveats: Significantly higher frequencies in patients than in controls were found for roughly 5 TRBV segments, including TRBV5-6, TRBV5-1 and TRBV20-1.

Library preparation employed PCR. The instrument given in TCRdb is Illumina HiSeq 2500. To reduce PCR and sequencing biases, unique molecular identifiers were built into the TCR beta cDNA libraries. TCRdb reprocessing: public reads trimmed at Q25 with fastp, clones called with MiXCR, in-frame beta chains kept. Rows are combined by CDR3 protein, so each entry shows the most common genes and DNA. The sample yields some 260,000 distinct CDR3 sequences; 35% to 45% were counted once. The ten top clones hold around 4.7% of the sample. The antigens these receptors bind are not known. Sequencing used blood. These receptors were collected from a girl aged 10 to 17 with multiple sclerosis.

The rearrangement links TRBV20-1 to TRBJ1-5; D possibly corresponds to TRBD1 (5 bases). The CDR3 spans 15 residues. Germline-derived CDR1 and CDR2 are DFQATT and SNEGSKA (reference sequence). The V gene lost 6 bases and the J gene lost 7 bases, with 22 bases spanning the gap. CDR3 bases: TGCAGTGCAGGTCAAGGGGTCTCCGGATGGCAGCCCCAGCATTTT. It is translated as CSAGQGVSGWQPQHF.

The chain recombines TRBV18 with TRBJ2-1; D is unclear. Germline V CDR1 and CDR2: KGHSH, LQKENI. The CDR3 is 16 residues long. V lost 2 bases and J lost 4, with 15 bases in between. CDR3 sequence reads: CASSPSQAGLYNEQFF. The CDR3 region has the DNA TGTGCCAGCTCACCAAGTCAGGCCGGGTTATACAATGAGCAGTTCTTC.

This clonotype was found many times. The chain links TRBV20-1 to TRBJ2-1, with 12 bases lining up with TRBD2. The CDR3 length is 13 residues. The J segment lost 13 bases and the V segment lost 0 bases, leaving 4 bases of the junction unmatched. Germline loops: CDR1 DFQATT, CDR2 SNEGSKA (reference sequence). The CDR3 region is CSARDTSGGFQFF. In nucleotides, the CDR3 is TGCAGTGCTAGAGATACTAGCGGGGGGTTTCAGTTCTTC.

There are a few counts of this clonotype. This rearrangement joins TRBV11-2 to TRBJ1-1; D unresolved. With 4 bases removed from V and 1 base from J, the gap between germline ends came to 13 bases. The CDR3 has 15 residues. Germline CDR1 SGHAT, CDR2 FQNNGV. The DNA of the CDR3 is TGTGCCAGCAGCTCGTCGTGGAGGTCGAACACTGAAGCTTTCTTT. It codes for CASSSSWRSNTEAFF.

The chain couples TRBV7-9 to TRBJ2-4; D perhaps matches TRBD2 (6 bases). The CDR3 spans 15 residues. Germline V CDR1 and CDR2: SEHNR, FQNEAQ (reference sequence). V was trimmed by 0 bases and J by 15 bases, leaving 21 bases between them. CDR3 nucleotides: TGTGCCAGCAGCTTAGCGGGGGGTTCTTACAATGAGCGGTACTTC. Its protein product is CASSLAGGSYNERYF.

This clonotype came up a few times. This chain links TRBV2 with TRBJ2-2, with a possible D match to TRBD2 (6 bases). This CDR3 region has 12 residues. The germline gives CDR1 SNHLY, CDR2 FYNNEI. With 7 bases removed from V and 7 bases from J, the gap between germline ends came to 10 bases. The CDR3 DNA follows: TGTGCCAGCAACCGACTAGGCGGGGAGCTGTTTTTT. Protein: CASNRLGGELFF.

The V gene is TRBV12-3 or TRBV12-4, the J gene TRBJ2-7; TRBD2 matches at 7 bases. The V gene end was trimmed by 4 bases and the J gene end by 5 bases; junction bases not matched to a gene: 8. This CDR3 is 14 amino acids long. In nucleotides, the CDR3 is TGTGCCAGCAGTTCGGGGGGTCTTGTGAACGAGCAGTACTTC. As protein: CASSSGGLVNEQYF.

This clonotype occurred a few times. This chain connects TRBV15 to TRBJ2-5; tentatively, D is TRBD1 (6 bases). The end of the DNA fits TRBJ2-7 better, so the J call may be wrong. Per germline, CDR1 LNHNV and CDR2 YYDKDF (reference sequence). The length of the CDR3 is 15 residues. CDR3 coding DNA: TGTGCCACCAGCAGAGATCGGAGCTCAGGGGACGAGCAGTACTTC. Amino acids: CATSRDRSSGDEQYF.

A word on this clonotype: One base away lies a much larger clone, so this may be a sequencing read error. As DNA, the CDR3 is TGTGCCAGCAGTTTAGTCCCTTGGACTAGCGGAAACAATGAGCGGTTCTTC. Its protein is CASSLVPWTSGNNERFF. The chain uses TRBV12-3 or TRBV12-4 and TRBJ2-1, with 10 bases lining up with TRBD2. This CDR3 region has 17 residues.

Many counts were recorded for this clonotype. This chain links TRBV27 with TRBJ2-5; 8 positions agree with TRBD2. CDR1 and CDR2 (germline): MNHEY, SMNVEV (reference sequence). The length of the CDR3 is 13 residues. V dropped 2 bases and J dropped 7; count of bases not matched to a gene: 3. CDR3 DNA: TGTGCCAGCAGTTTAGCGGGGGGCGGGACCCAGTACTTC. Protein product: CASSLAGGGTQYF.